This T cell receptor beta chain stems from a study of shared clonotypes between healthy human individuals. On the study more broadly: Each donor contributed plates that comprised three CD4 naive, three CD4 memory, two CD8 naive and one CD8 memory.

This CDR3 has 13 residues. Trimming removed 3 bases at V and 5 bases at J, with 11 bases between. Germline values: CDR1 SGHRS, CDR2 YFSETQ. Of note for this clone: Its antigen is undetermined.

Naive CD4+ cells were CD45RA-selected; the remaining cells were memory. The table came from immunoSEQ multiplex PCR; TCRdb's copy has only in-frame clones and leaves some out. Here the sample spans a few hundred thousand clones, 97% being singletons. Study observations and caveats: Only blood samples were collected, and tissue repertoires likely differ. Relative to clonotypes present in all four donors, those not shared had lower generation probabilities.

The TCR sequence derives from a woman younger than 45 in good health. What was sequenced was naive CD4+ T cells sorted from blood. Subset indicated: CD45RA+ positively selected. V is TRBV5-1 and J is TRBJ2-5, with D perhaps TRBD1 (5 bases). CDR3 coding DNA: TGCGCCAGCAGCTCCAGGGTACCGGAGACCCAGTACTTC. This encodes CASSSRVPETQYF.